A single sample is the source of the 26 T cell receptor beta chains below, sequenced in a study of shared clonotypes between healthy human individuals. Sequencing was performed with immunoSEQ multiplex PCR; in TCRdb, only in-frame clones are kept and a portion is missing. This sample has hundreds of thousands of clones, with about 96% found just once. Selected positively for CCR7 and CD45RO-negative, naive CD8 cells excluded terminally differentiated effector memory CD45RA+ cells. Input material: naive CD8+ T cells sorted from blood. These receptors were obtained from a woman in her twenties or thirties in good health.

The chain recombines TRBV6-7 with TRBJ1-5; perhaps TRBD1 as D (5 bases). TRBV6-7 is sorted into the ORF group, with uncertain function. V was cut by 5 bases and J by 0 bases, with 11 bases left in between. This CDR3 has 15 residues. The DNA for the CDR3 is TGTGCCAGCAGTGGGGCTAAGTATAGCAATCAGCCCCAGCATTTT. Protein: CASSGAKYSNQPQHF.

The V gene is TRBV5-1, the J gene TRBJ2-7; D gene unclear. Germline lookup yields CDR1 SGHRS and CDR2 YFSETQ. The CDR3 is made up of 13 amino acids. The V end was cut by 2 bases, the J end by 7 bases, with 13 bases between. This chain's CDR3 is CASSFPPWAEQYF. Here the CDR3 DNA reads TGCGCCAGCAGCTTTCCCCCGTGGGCTGAGCAGTACTTC.

The rearrangement links TRBV29-1 to TRBJ2-4, with D tentatively TRBD2 (5 bases). Germline V gene lookup returns CDR1 SQVTM and CDR2 ANQGSEA. The CDR3 spans 13 residues. V dropped 4 bases and J dropped 6 bases, with 13 bases sitting between them. CDR3 amino acids: CSVVGGRINIQYF. CDR3 bases: TGCAGCGTTGTCGGTGGGAGAATAAACATTCAGTACTTC.

The J gene is TRBJ2-1, the V gene TRBV6-5; 10 bases match TRBD2. The CDR3 spans 14 residues. The germline V gene has CDR1 MNHEY and CDR2 SVGAGI. V gave up 5 bases and J gave up 5 bases; unmatched junction bases: 3. CDR3 nucleotide sequence: TGTGCCAGCAGTGCGGGGACTAGCGACAATGAGCAGTTCTTC. Protein product: CASSAGTSDNEQFF.

The genes are TRBV28 and TRBJ2-7; D is perhaps TRBD1 (6 bases). CDR1 and CDR2 (germline): MDHEN, SYDVKM. V was trimmed by 6 bases and J by 3 bases, leaving 12 bases between them. The CDR3 sequence is 13 residues long. The CDR3 nucleotides are TGTGCCAGCAGATCGGGACAACACTACGAGCAGTACTTC. Its translation is CASRSGQHYEQYF.

For the CDR3, the DNA is TGTGCCAGCAGCTTGGACTTCCCAAGGACCGGGGAGCTGTTTTTT. This sequence encodes CASSLDFPRTGELFF. The V and J genes are TRBV5-6 and TRBJ2-2; no clear D gene. The CDR3 loop spans 15 amino acids. V was cut by 0 bases and J by 5 bases, with 11 bases left in between. Germline-derived CDR1 and CDR2 are SGHDT and YYEEEE.

This clone was seen once. The rearrangement uses TRBV28 and TRBJ2-5; a possible D gene is TRBD1 (5 bases). Germline CDR1 is MDHEN and CDR2 is SYDVKM. V was trimmed by 3 bases and J by 2 bases, leaving 16 bases between them. The CDR3 is 16 residues long. CDR3: CASSFGYHRPQETQYF. Here the CDR3 DNA reads TGTGCCAGCAGTTTCGGGTATCACAGGCCTCAAGAGACCCAGTACTTC.

The chain couples TRBV6-1 to TRBJ1-1; D remains ambiguous. This CDR3 has 12 amino acids. Germline CDR1 and CDR2: MNHNS and SASEGT. V lost 2 bases, J lost 10 bases, and 11 bases lay in between. Here the CDR3 DNA reads TGTGCCAGCAGTGAACCCGACTTGTTAGCTTTCTTT. This gives the protein CASSEPDLLAFF.

V and J are TRBV14 and TRBJ2-5; tentative D call: TRBD2 (6 bases). Germline V CDR1 and CDR2: SGHDN, FVKESK. Trimming left V 4 bases short and J 0 bases short, with 15 bases between. CDR3 length: 16 amino acids. This CDR3 is CASSRGGGTYQETQYF. As DNA, the CDR3 is TGTGCCAGCAGCCGGGGAGGTGGGACGTACCAAGAGACCCAGTACTTC.

The chain combines TRBV28 with TRBJ2-3; 8 bases align to TRBD1. CDR1 is MDHEN, CDR2 SYDVKM, per germline. The V gene end was trimmed by 5 bases and the J gene end by 6 bases; junction bases not matched to a gene: 10. The CDR3 runs 15 residues. The CDR3 reads CASSPKDRVLDTQYF. CDR3 DNA: TGTGCCAGCAGTCCGAAGGACAGGGTCCTGGATACGCAGTATTTT.

The genes are TRBV29-1 and TRBJ2-3; weak D call: TRBD2 (6 bases). Germline CDR1 is SQVTM and CDR2 is ANQGSEA. There are 16 residues in the CDR3. Deletions cut 7 bases from V and 1 base from J, with 21 bases between. The CDR3 DNA is TGCAGCGCCGCTCGACGGGAGTTGTGGGGCACAGATACGCAGTATTTT. Protein product: CSAARRELWGTDTQYF.

The chain uses TRBV2 and TRBJ1-1; D remains ambiguous. The germline V gene encodes CDR1 SNHLY and CDR2 FYNNEI. The CDR3 spans 12 residues. The V end was cut by 5 bases, the J end by 8 bases, with 12 bases between. CDR3 bases: TGTGCCAGCAGTCCCCCTCGTATGGAAGCTTTCTTT. Protein product: CASSPPRMEAFF.

The chain couples TRBV7-2 to TRBJ2-1; no clear D gene. With 3 bases removed from V and 3 bases from J, the gap between germline ends came to 3 bases. This CDR3 comprises 12 residues. Per the germline V gene, CDR1 is SGHTA and CDR2 is FQGNSA. CDR3 DNA: TGTGCCAGCAGCTTTGACTACAATGAGCAGTTCTTC. Amino acids: CASSFDYNEQFF.

The rearrangement uses TRBV11-3 and TRBJ2-7, with D maybe TRBD1 (5 bases). Trimming stripped 4 bases from V and 3 bases from J, with 7 bases between. The CDR3 sequence is 12 residues long. Germline V lookup: CDR1 SGHNT, CDR2 YENEEA. CDR3 loop: CASSSDSYEQYF. In nucleotides, the CDR3 is TGTGCCAGCAGCTCTGACAGCTACGAGCAGTACTTC.

The chain links TRBV6-5 to TRBJ2-1, with TRBD2 matching over 7 bases. This CDR3 is 14 amino acids long. Germline trimming cut 5 bases from V and 8 bases from J; bases unmatched to any gene: 9. Germline V gene sequence: CDR1 MNHEY, CDR2 SVGAGI. As DNA, the CDR3 is TGTGCCAGCAGTACCGGACTAGTAACGGATGAGCAGTTCTTC. Protein sequence: CASSTGLVTDEQFF.

The chain is built from TRBV9 and TRBJ1-1; perhaps TRBD1 as D (6 bases). In germline, CDR1 is SGDLS, CDR2 YYNGEE. V dropped 4 bases and J dropped 2 bases, with 21 bases sitting between them. The CDR3 covers 17 residues. This chain's CDR3 is CASSPPTLTGYNTEAFF. CDR3 nucleotide sequence: TGTGCCAGCAGCCCTCCCACCTTGACAGGTTATAACACTGAAGCTTTCTTT. The full variable domain, in which reference TRBV9 and TRBJ1-1 provide the parts outside the CDR3, is DSGVTQTPKHLITATGQRVTLRCSPRSGDLSVYWYQQSLDQGLQFLIQYYNGEERAKGNILERFSAQQFPDLHSELNLSSLELGDSALYFCASSPPTLTGYNTEAFFGQGTRLTVV.

The chain recombines TRBV19 with TRBJ1-2; TRBD1 aligns across 7 bases. V was clipped by 7 bases and J by 5 bases; unmatched bases: 10. Germline V gene lookup returns CDR1 LNHDA and CDR2 SQIVND (reference sequence). The CDR3 is 14 amino acids. This CDR3 is CASTIQGMRYGYTF. Written as DNA, the CDR3 is TGTGCCAGTACCATACAGGGGATGAGATATGGCTACACCTTC.

This chain links TRBV2 with TRBJ1-2; D is undetermined. In germline, CDR1 is SNHLY, CDR2 FYNNEI. Trimming stripped 0 bases from V and 5 bases from J, with 7 bases between. This CDR3 is built from 13 residues. In DNA form, the CDR3 reads TGTGCCAGCAGTGAAGCGAGGAGTTATGGCTACACCTTC. It yields the protein CASSEARSYGYTF.

The CDR3 is CASSLLGGLAGGPESNEQFF. As DNA, the CDR3 is TGCGCCAGCAGCCTACTAGGGGGACTAGCGGGAGGGCCGGAGTCCAATGAGCAGTTCTTC. V and J are TRBV4-1 and TRBJ2-1; 16 nucleotides line up with TRBD2. V shed 4 bases and J 6 bases; nucleotides not matched to a gene: 15. In germline, CDR1 is MGHRA, CDR2 YSYEKL. The CDR3 is 20 residues long.

This chain joins TRBV19 and TRBJ2-7, with no clear D. V was shortened by 6 bases and J by 2 bases, with 17 bases between the two germline ends. Per the germline V gene, CDR1 is LNHDA and CDR2 is SQIVND (reference sequence). CDR3 length equals 15 residues. The CDR3 spells CASRSAEIHPYEQYF. DNA of the CDR3: TGTGCCAGTAGGTCGGCGGAAATTCACCCCTACGAGCAGTACTTC. The entire variable domain, with the rest obtained from reference TRBV19 and TRBJ2-7, is as follows: DGGITQSPKYLFRKEGQNVTLSCEQNLNHDAMYWYRQDPGQGLRLIYYSQIVNDFQKGDIAEGYSVSREKKESFPLTVTSAQKNPTAFYLCASRSAEIHPYEQYFGPGTRLTVT.

Regarding this clone: This sample includes further DNA sequences coding for the same CDR3. The chain combines TRBV6-5 with TRBJ2-7; no definite D call. This CDR3 region has 12 residues. Trimming stripped 0 bases from V and 6 bases from J, with 6 bases between. The germline V gene has CDR1 MNHEY and CDR2 SVGAGI. The CDR3 loop reads CASSYSPGEQYF. The CDR3 DNA reads as TGTGCCAGCAGTTACTCGCCAGGCGAGCAGTACTTC.

CDR3 residues: CSVEATTNYGYTF. CDR3 bases: TGCAGCGTTGAAGCGACTACTAACTATGGCTACACCTTC. The V and J genes are TRBV29-1 and TRBJ1-2; unclear D gene. The germline gives CDR1 SQVTM, CDR2 ANQGSEA. V shed 1 base and J shed 0 bases, with 6 bases lying between them. The CDR3 loop spans 13 amino acids.

The DNA for the CDR3 is TGCAGCGTCAGCTCCGGGACAGGCCAAAAGCAGTTCTTC. Translation: CSVSSGTGQKQFF. V and J are TRBV29-1 and TRBJ2-1, with TRBD1 identical over 8 bases. The V segment lost 6 bases and the J segment 11 bases; nucleotides outside the gene matches: 12. This CDR3 is 13 amino acids long. CDR1 and CDR2 from the germline V gene are SQVTM and ANQGSEA.

The chain links TRBV19 to TRBJ2-5; 7 bases align to TRBD2. This CDR3 is 15 amino acids long. With V trimmed by 1 base and J by 2 bases, 4 bases remained unmatched. The germline gives CDR1 LNHDA, CDR2 SQIVND (reference sequence). CDR3: CASSIAGLPQETQYF. In nucleotides, the CDR3 is TGTGCCAGTAGTATAGCGGGACTACCACAAGAGACCCAGTACTTC.

V usage is TRBV28 and J usage is TRBJ2-3; TRBD1 might be the D (5 bases). CDR3 length equals 14 residues. CDR1 is MDHEN, CDR2 SYDVKM, per germline. V was trimmed by 7 bases and J by 1 base, leaving 12 bases between them. The chain's CDR3 is CASTDNYGTDTQYF. The CDR3 region has the DNA TGTGCCAGCACGGACAACTACGGCACAGATACGCAGTATTTT.

This chain uses TRBV28 with TRBJ1-1, with D uncertain. Trimming removed 4 bases at V and 3 bases at J, with 15 bases between. CDR1 and CDR2 from the germline V gene are MDHEN and SYDVKM. The CDR3 has 15 amino acids. The CDR3 loop is CASSSPVRVDTEAFF. CDR3 bases: TGTGCCAGCAGTTCCCCCGTAAGGGTGGACACTGAAGCTTTCTTT.